A selection of T cell receptor beta chains follows, all from one sample in a study of neoadjuvant anti-PD-1 for oral cavity cancer. Data came from immunoSEQ multiplex PCR; TCRdb stores just in-frame clones and leaves some out. Among 11,000 to 15,000 clones listed, over 55% were seen once. The starting material was PBMCs, obtained after nivolumab (anti-PD-1) treatment. The receptors were sampled from a person between 40 and 85 years old with oral cavity squamous cell carcinoma. Each CDR3 is given with its conserved first and last residue. A D gene is named only where the DNA matches it firmly. Clone size is not always given. Where it is, it says once, few, many or a class for expanded clones.

size,length,V,J,D,DNA,CDR3
.,15,TRBV19,TRBJ2-2,.,TGTGCCAGTAGTATTTTGCCCGGGAACACCGGGGAGCTGTTTTTT,CASSILPGNTGELFF
.,15,TRBV5-4,TRBJ1-1,.,TGTGCCAGCACCTCATATTCAGGGGCGACCACTGAAGCTTTCTTT,CASTSYSGATTEAFF
.,11,TRBV30,TRBJ1-2,.,TGTGCCTGGAGTGAGGGGGTCGGCTACACCTTC,CAWSEGVGYTF
.,16,TRBV19,TRBJ2-7,TRBD1,TGTGCCAGTAGTATAGCAGGGGGCGTCGGTAACTACGAGCAGTACTTC,CASSIAGGVGNYEQYF
.,14,TRBV6-5,TRBJ2-1,TRBD2,TGTGCCAGCAAAAAGCGGGAGGGAGGCAATGAGCAGTTCTTC,CASKKREGGNEQFF
.,15,TRBV28,TRBJ2-5,.,TGTGCCAGCAGTCTCCTGCGGGTGTCGGGCGGAACCCAGTACTTC,CASSLLRVSGGTQYF
.,14,TRBV2,TRBJ2-1,TRBD2,TGTGCAGCTCCCCGGCTAGCGGCCTACAATGAGCAGTTCTTC,CAAPRLAAYNEQFF
.,19,TRBV30,TRBJ2-3,TRBD2,TGTGCCTGGAGTCACAGGGGGCTAGGACTAGCGGGAGCTACAGATACGCAGTATTTT,CAWSHRGLGLAGATDTQYF
.,13,TRBV9,TRBJ2-7,.,TGTGCCAGCAGCGTCTTAAGCGGCTACGAGCAGTACTTC,CASSVLSGYEQYF
.,10,TRBV18,TRBJ1-1,.,TGTGCCAGCTCACAGATCGAAGCTTTCTTT,CASSQIEAFF
.,15,TRBV4-1,TRBJ2-3,TRBD1,TGCGCCAGCAGCCAAGTAGGGGGCGGCACAGATACGCAGTATTTT,CASSQVGGGTDTQYF
.,15,TRBV19,TRBJ2-5,TRBD2,TGTGCCACTCGCCCGAATAGCGGGAGGCGAGAGACCCAGTACTTC,CATRPNSGRRETQYF
.,14,TRBV4-1,TRBJ2-7,TRBD1,TGCGCCAGCAGCCAAGATAGGACAGGGGCCGAGCAGTACTTC,CASSQDRTGAEQYF
few,14,TRBV11-2,TRBJ2-7,.,TGTGCCAGCAGCTTTGCCAGCGGCCAGGGGGAGCAGTACTTC,CASSFASGQGEQYF
.,13,TRBV5-6,TRBJ1-2,.,TGTGCCAGCAGCTTGGGGAATGATGAAGGCTACACCTTC,CASSLGNDEGYTF
.,14,TRBV27,TRBJ2-3,.,TGTGCCAGCAGTTTATCTGCGGGCACAGATACGCAGTATTTT,CASSLSAGTDTQYF
.,17,TRBV19,TRBJ2-6,TRBD1,TGTGCCAGTAGTAGGGGACAGGCAATCTCTGGGGCCAACGTCCTGACTTTC,CASSRGQAISGANVLTF
.,15,TRBV5-1,TRBJ1-1,TRBD1,TGCGCCAGCAGCTTGGCCGGCCAGGGGGGGACTGAAGCTTTCTTT,CASSLAGQGGTEAFF
.,16,TRBV2,TRBJ2-1,.,TGTGCCAGCAGTGAAGCTAAGGGGGAGGGCCGGAATGAGCAGTTCTTC,CASSEAKGEGRNEQFF
once,15,TRBV4-1,TRBJ1-2,TRBD1,TGCGCCAGCAGCCAAGCCCACAGGGGTGCCTATGGCTACACCTTC,CASSQAHRGAYGYTF
.,14,TRBV7-2,TRBJ2-7,.,TGTGCCAGCAGCTTAAAACTCTCCCAGTACGAGCAGTACTTC,CASSLKLSQYEQYF
.,16,TRBV29-1,TRBJ1-5,.,TGCAGCGCGACGACTCCCGGGGGCACGAGCAATCAGCCCCAGCATTTT,CSATTPGGTSNQPQHF
.,15,TRBV19,TRBJ1-5,TRBD1,TGTGCCAGCCAATCCGGGACAGGGAGCAATCAGCCCCAGCATTTT,CASQSGTGSNQPQHF
few,16,TRBV6-5,TRBJ1-5,TRBD1,TGTGCCAGCAGTTACTCGGGACAGCTTGGCGCTCAGCCCCAGCATTTT,CASSYSGQLGAQPQHF
.,14,TRBV28,TRBJ2-7,TRBD1,TGTGCCAGCCTCTCCGGACAGGGGTTACACGAGCAGTACTTC,CASLSGQGLHEQYF
few,13,TRBV27,TRBJ2-1,.,TGTGCCAGCAGGGACAGCTTCTACAATGAGCAGTTCTTC,CASRDSFYNEQFF
.,14,TRBV2,TRBJ2-7,TRBD1,TGTGCCAGCAGGTCGGGACAGGGGTCCTACGAGCAGTACTTC,CASRSGQGSYEQYF
.,13,TRBV10-3,TRBJ2-7,TRBD2,TGTGCCATCACTCCCGGACTAGGCTACGAGCAGTACTTC,CAITPGLGYEQYF
.,16,TRBV4-1,TRBJ2-7,.,TGCGCCAGCAGCCAAGATAGCGGTCTAAGCTCCTACGAGCAGTACTTC,CASSQDSGLSSYEQYF
few,17,TRBV28,TRBJ1-5,.,TGTGCCAGCAGTTTCAGTTTCCCGTTTGGGAGCAATCAGCCCCAGCATTTT,CASSFSFPFGSNQPQHF
.,11,TRBV10-2,TRBJ2-7,.,TGCGCCAGCAGTGAAGCAGGTGAGCAGTACTTC,CASSEAGEQYF
.,14,TRBV7-8,TRBJ1-2,.,TGTGCCAGCAGCTTAGGGGAGGAGGGCTATGGCTACACCTTC,CASSLGEEGYGYTF
few,13,TRBV13,TRBJ2-7,.,TGTGCCAGCACCGTAAGAGGGGATTACGAGCAGTACTTC,CASTVRGDYEQYF
.,16,TRBV7-2,TRBJ1-2,.,TGTGCCAGCAGCCCCGTCACGTTAGGCGGAACTTATGGCTACACCTTC,CASSPVTLGGTYGYTF
few,14,TRBV28,TRBJ2-2,TRBD1,TGTGCCAGCGCCTCGACAGGGGCGGTCGGGGAGCTGTTTTTT,CASASTGAVGELFF
.,15,TRBV19,TRBJ2-1,TRBD2,TGTGCCAGTACCGCAAGCGGGAGTGGCTACAATGAGCAGTTCTTC,CASTASGSGYNEQFF
.,19,TRBV21-1,TRBJ2-5,.,TGTGCCAGCAGCAAACTCGGGGTGCCGGGACAGGAAGACAAAGAGACCCAGTACTTC,CASSKLGVPGQEDKETQYF
.,15,TRBV5-7,TRBJ2-2,TRBD2,TGTGCCAGCAGCCCTGGACTAGACCTGGACGGGGAGCTGTTTTTT,CASSPGLDLDGELFF
.,16,TRBV30,TRBJ1-3,.,TGTGCCTGGACCGCGCAAGAGTCTTACTCTGGAAACACCATATATTTT,CAWTAQESYSGNTIYF
few,15,TRBV7-8,TRBJ1-4,TRBD1,TGTGCCAGCAGCTCACCCGGGACAGATAATGAAAAACTGTTTTTT,CASSSPGTDNEKLFF
.,15,TRBV7-9,TRBJ2-1,TRBD1,TGTGCCAGCAGCTTGGGGGACAGGGGTCCCGATGAGCAGTTCTTC,CASSLGDRGPDEQFF
few,14,TRBV10-1,TRBJ2-7,TRBD1,TGCGCCAGCAGTGGACGACAGGGGCCCTACGAGCAGTACTTC,CASSGRQGPYEQYF
.,14,TRBV18,TRBJ2-1,.,TGTGCCAGCTCACCAACGGGGGGCGGGAGTGAGCAGTTCTTC,CASSPTGGGSEQFF
.,16,TRBV27,TRBJ2-2,TRBD2,TGTGCCAGCAGCTTAGTAATCGGGGAGGGGACCGGGGAGCTGTTTTTT,CASSLVIGEGTGELFF
.,13,TRBV7-2,TRBJ2-1,.,TGTGCCAGCAGCTTGCCCCAATACAATGAGCAGTTCTTC,CASSLPQYNEQFF
.,13,TRBV6-5,TRBJ2-7,.,TGTGCCAGCAGTTCCCAGGTTTCCTACGAGCAGTACTTC,CASSSQVSYEQYF
few,17,TRBV7-9,TRBJ1-4,TRBD1,TGTGCCAGCAGCTTAGGGGTGACAGGGGGCTTAGATGAAAAACTGTTTTTT,CASSLGVTGGLDEKLFF